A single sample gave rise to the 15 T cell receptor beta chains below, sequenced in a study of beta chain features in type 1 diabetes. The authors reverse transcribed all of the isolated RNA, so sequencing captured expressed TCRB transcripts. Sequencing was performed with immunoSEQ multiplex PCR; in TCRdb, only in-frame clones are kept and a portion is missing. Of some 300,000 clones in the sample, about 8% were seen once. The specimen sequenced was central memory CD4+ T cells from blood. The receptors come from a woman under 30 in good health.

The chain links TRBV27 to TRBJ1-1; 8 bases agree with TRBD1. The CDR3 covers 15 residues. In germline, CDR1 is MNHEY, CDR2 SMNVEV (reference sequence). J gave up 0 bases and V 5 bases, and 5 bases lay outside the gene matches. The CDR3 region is CASSAGQGMNTEAFF. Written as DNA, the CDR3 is TGTGCCAGCAGTGCCGGACAGGGAATGAACACTGAAGCTTTCTTT.

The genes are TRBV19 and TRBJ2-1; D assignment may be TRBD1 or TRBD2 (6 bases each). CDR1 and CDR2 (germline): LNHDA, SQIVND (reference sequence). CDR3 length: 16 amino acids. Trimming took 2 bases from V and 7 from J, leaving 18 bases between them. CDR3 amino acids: CASSIFGGHSSNEQFF. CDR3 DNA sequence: TGTGCCAGTAGTATATTCGGGGGCCACAGTTCGAATGAGCAGTTCTTC.

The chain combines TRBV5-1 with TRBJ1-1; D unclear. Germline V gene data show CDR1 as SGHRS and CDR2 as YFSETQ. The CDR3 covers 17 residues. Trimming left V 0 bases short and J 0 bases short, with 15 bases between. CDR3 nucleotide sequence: TGCGCCAGCAGCTTGGGAGGCCAGAGACTCGTGAACACTGAAGCTTTCTTT. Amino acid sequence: CASSLGGQRLVNTEAFF. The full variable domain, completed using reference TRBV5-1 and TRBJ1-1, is KAGVTQTPRYLIKTRGQQVTLSCSPISGHRSVSWYQQTPGQGLQFLFEYFSETQRNKGNFPGRFSGRQFSNSRSEMNVSTLELGDSALYLCASSLGGQRLVNTEAFFGQGTRLTVV.

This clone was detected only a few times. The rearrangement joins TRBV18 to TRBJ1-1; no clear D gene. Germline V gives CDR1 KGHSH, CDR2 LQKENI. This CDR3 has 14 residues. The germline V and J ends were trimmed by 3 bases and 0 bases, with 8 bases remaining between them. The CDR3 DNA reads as TGTGCCAGCTCACCGGCGAGATTGAACACTGAAGCTTTCTTT. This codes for CASSPARLNTEAFF.

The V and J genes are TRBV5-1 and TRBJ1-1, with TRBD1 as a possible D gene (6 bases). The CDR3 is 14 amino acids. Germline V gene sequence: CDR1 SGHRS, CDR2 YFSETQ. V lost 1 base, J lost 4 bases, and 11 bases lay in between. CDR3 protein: CASSLSGGPTEAFF. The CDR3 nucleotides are TGCGCCAGCAGCTTGTCTGGGGGGCCCACTGAAGCTTTCTTT.

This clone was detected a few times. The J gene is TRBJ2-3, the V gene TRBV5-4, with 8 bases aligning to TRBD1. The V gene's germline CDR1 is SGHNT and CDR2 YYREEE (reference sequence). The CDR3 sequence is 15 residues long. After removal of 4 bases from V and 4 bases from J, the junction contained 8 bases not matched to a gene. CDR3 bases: TGTGCCAGCAGCGCGGCGGACAGGGCCCCAGATACGCAGTATTTT. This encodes CASSAADRAPDTQYF.

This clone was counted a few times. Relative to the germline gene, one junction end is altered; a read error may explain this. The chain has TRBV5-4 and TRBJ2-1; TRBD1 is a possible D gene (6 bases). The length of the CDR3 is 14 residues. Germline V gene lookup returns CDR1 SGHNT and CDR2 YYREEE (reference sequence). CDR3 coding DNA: TGCGCCAGCAGCACCCAGGGGATTGATAATGAGCAGTTCTTC. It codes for CASSTQGIDNEQFF.

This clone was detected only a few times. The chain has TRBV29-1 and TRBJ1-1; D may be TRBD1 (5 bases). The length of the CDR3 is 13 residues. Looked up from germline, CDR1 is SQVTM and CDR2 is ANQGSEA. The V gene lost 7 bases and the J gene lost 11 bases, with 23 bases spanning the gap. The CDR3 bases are TGCAGCGGCGAAGGGACTTTTAGTGACGATGCTTTCTTT. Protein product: CSGEGTFSDDAFF.

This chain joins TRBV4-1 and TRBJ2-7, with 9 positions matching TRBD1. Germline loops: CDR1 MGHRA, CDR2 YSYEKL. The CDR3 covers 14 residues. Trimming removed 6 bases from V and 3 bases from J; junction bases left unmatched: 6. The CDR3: CASSQGQGYYEQYF. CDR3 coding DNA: TGCGCCAGCAGTCAGGGACAGGGATACTACGAGCAGTACTTC.

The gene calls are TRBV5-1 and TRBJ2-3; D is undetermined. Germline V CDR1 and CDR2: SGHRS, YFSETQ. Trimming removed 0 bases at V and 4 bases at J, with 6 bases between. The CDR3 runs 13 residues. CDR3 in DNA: TGCGCCAGCAGCTTGGGTCGCTCAGATACGCAGTATTTT. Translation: CASSLGRSDTQYF.

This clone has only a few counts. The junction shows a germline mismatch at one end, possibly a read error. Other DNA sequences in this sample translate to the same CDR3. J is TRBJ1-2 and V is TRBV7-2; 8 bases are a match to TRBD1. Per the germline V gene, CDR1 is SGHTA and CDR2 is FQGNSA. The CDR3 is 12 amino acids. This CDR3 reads CASSLDRGGYTF. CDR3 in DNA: TGTGCCAGTAGCTTAGACAGGGGCGGCTACACCTTC.

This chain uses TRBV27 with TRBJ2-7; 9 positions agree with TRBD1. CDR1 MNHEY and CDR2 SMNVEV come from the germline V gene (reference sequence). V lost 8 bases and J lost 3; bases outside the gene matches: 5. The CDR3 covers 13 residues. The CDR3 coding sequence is TGTGCCAGCGGTTGGGACAGGGACTACGAGCAGTACGTC. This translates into CASGWDRDYEQYV.

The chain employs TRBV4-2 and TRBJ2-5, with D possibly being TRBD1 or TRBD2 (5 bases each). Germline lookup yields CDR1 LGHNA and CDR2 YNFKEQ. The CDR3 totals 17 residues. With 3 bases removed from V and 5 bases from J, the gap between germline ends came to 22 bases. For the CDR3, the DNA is TGTGCCAGCAGCCACGTCCGGCCGGGACGAAGGGAGGAGACCCAGTACTTC. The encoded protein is CASSHVRPGRREETQYF.

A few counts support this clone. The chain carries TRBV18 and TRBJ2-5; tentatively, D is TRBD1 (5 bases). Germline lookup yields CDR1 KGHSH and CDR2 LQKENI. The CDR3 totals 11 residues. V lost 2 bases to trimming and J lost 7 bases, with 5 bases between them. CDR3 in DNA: TGTGCCAGCTCACCAGGGGCGACCCAGTACTTC. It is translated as CASSPGATQYF. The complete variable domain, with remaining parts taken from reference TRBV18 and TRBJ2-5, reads NAGVMQNPRHLVRRRGQEARLRCSPMKGHSHVYWYRQLPEEGLKFMVYLQKENIIDESGMPKERFSAEFPKEGPSILRIQQVVRGDSAAYFCASSPGATQYFGPGTRLLVL.

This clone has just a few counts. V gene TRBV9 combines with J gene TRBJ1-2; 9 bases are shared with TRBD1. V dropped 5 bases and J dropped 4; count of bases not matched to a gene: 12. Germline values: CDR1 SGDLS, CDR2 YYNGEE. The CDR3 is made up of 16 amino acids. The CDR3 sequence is CASSETGTGSRYGYTF. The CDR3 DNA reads TGTGCCAGCAGTGAAACCGGGACAGGGAGCCGCTATGGCTACACCTTC. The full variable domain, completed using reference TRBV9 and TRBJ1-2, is DSGVTQTPKHLITATGQRVTLRCSPRSGDLSVYWYQQSLDQGLQFLIQYYNGEERAKGNILERFSAQQFPDLHSELNLSSLELGDSALYFCASSETGTGSRYGYTFGSGTRLTVV.